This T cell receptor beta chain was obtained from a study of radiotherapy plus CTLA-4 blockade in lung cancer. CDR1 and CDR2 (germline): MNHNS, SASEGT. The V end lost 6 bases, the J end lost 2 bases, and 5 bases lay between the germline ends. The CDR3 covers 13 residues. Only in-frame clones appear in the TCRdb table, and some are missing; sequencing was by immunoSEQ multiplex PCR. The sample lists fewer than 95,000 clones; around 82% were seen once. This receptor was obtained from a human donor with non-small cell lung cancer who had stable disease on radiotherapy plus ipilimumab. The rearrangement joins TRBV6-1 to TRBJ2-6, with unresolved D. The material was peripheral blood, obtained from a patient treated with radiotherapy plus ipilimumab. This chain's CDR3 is CASRLPGANVLTF. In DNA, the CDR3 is TGTGCCAGCAGGCTACCTGGGGCCAACGTCCTGACTTTC.